This passage covers 12 T cell receptor beta chains from one sample sequenced in a study of T cells expressing NK-cell markers. Following a re-call of the 5' RACE reads, TCRdb has one entry per CDR3 protein and lacks DNA. Its listing shows around 380,000 distinct CDR3 sequences. The sequenced sample consisted of blood T cells: a sorted CD56 or NKG2C T cell subset, CD4+ or CD8+ T cells, or bulk PBMC T cells (not recorded which). Receptors were obtained from a woman aged 45-65 years in good health.

V usage is TRBV12-3 or TRBV12-4 and J usage is TRBJ1-6; TCRdb's D call, TRBD1, is unchecked because there is no DNA. This CDR3 spans 14 amino acids. CDR3 protein: CASSRETDNSPLHF.

The rearrangement uses TRBV20-1 and TRBJ2-2; TCRdb calls TRBD2, which cannot be checked without DNA. Germline V gives CDR1 DFQATT, CDR2 SNEGSKA (reference sequence). This CDR3 comprises 15 residues. The CDR3 protein is CSARLAGGPFGELFF.

This chain connects TRBV12-3 or TRBV12-4 to TRBJ2-3; TCRdb's D call of TRBD2 is untestable without DNA. The CDR3 covers 16 residues. The CDR3 here is CASSSSTSGRTDTQYF.

The chain has TRBV2 and TRBJ1-5. This CDR3 has 12 amino acids. Germline-derived CDR1 and CDR2 are SNHLY and FYNNEI. CDR3 in amino acids: CASSGSNQPQHF.

The J gene is TRBJ2-1, the V gene TRBV5-1. CDR3 length: 14 residues. Germline values: CDR1 SGHRS, CDR2 YFSETQ. The CDR3 protein is CASSRISSYNEQFF.

This sequence joins TRBV20-1 and TRBJ2-1; without DNA, the TCRdb call of TRBD2 cannot be checked. Per germline, CDR1 DFQATT and CDR2 SNEGSKA (reference sequence). The CDR3 runs 16 residues. CDR3: CSARAVGVGSTREQFF.

The genes are TRBV12-3 or TRBV12-4 and TRBJ1-5; TCRdb indicates TRBD1, and absent DNA this call remains unverified. The CDR3 spans 13 residues. The CDR3 protein is CASSGDRTGPQHF.

The rearrangement joins TRBV5-4 to TRBJ2-1; TCRdb picks TRBD2, but there is no DNA to check that call. The CDR3 is 15 residues long. In germline, CDR1 is SGHNT, CDR2 YYREEE (reference sequence). The CDR3 loop is CASSLVLATYNEQFF.

The chain couples TRBV7-2 to TRBJ1-4. The germline V gene encodes CDR1 SGHTA and CDR2 FQGNSA. This CDR3 region has 15 residues. CDR3 region: CASTPLWGGDEKLFF.

This chain's CDR3 is CASSLVGTVPTDTQYF. V usage is TRBV7-9 and J usage is TRBJ2-3; TCRdb lists TRBD1, though no DNA is available to test this call. Germline assignment: CDR1 SEHNR and CDR2 FQNEAQ (reference sequence). The CDR3 loop spans 16 amino acids. The full variable domain, with the rest looked up from reference TRBV7-9 and TRBJ2-3, is DTGVSQNPRHKITKRGQNVTFRCDPISEHNRLYWYRQTLGQGPEFLTYFQNEAQLEKSRLLSDRFSAERPKGSFSTLEIQRTEQGDSAMYLCASSLVGTVPTDTQYFGPGTRLTVL.

The rearrangement joins TRBV11-2 to TRBJ2-1. Germline CDR1 SGHAT, CDR2 FQNNGV. This CDR3 has 12 amino acids. The CDR3 loop is CASSLGIAEQFF. Full variable domain (missing parts from reference TRBV11-2 and TRBJ2-1): EAGVAQSPRYKIIEKRQSVAFWCNPISGHATLYWYQQILGQGPKLLIQFQNNGVVDDSQLPKDRFSAERLKGVDSTLKIQPAKLEDSAVYLCASSLGIAEQFFGPGTRLTVL.

The chain employs TRBV10-1 and TRBJ1-1. The CDR3 is 13 residues long. Germline V gene sequence: CDR1 WNHNN, CDR2 SYGVQD (reference sequence). The chain's CDR3 is CASSRGAKTEAFF.